In its sample, the clone carrying this T cell receptor (beta chain) was seen a few times. Germline loops: CDR1 LGHNA, CDR2 YSLEER. The trim removed 6 bases at V and 3 bases at J, leaving 10 bases unmatched. The CDR3 consists of 15 residues. The source of the sample is a study of control samples from healthy donors and cancer patients. Here immunoSEQ multiplex PCR was the method, and the copy in TCRdb shows in-frame clones only, minus some. The sample has 25,000 to 35,000 clones, around 91% seen once. This TCR came from a man aged 50 to 59 with lung cancer. Source material: PBMCs. The chain employs TRBV4-3 and TRBJ1-2, with 7 bases matching TRBD1. The CDR3 spells CASSPGTVNYYGYTF. For the CDR3, the DNA is TGCGCCAGCAGTCCCGGGACAGTGAACTACTATGGCTACACCTTC.